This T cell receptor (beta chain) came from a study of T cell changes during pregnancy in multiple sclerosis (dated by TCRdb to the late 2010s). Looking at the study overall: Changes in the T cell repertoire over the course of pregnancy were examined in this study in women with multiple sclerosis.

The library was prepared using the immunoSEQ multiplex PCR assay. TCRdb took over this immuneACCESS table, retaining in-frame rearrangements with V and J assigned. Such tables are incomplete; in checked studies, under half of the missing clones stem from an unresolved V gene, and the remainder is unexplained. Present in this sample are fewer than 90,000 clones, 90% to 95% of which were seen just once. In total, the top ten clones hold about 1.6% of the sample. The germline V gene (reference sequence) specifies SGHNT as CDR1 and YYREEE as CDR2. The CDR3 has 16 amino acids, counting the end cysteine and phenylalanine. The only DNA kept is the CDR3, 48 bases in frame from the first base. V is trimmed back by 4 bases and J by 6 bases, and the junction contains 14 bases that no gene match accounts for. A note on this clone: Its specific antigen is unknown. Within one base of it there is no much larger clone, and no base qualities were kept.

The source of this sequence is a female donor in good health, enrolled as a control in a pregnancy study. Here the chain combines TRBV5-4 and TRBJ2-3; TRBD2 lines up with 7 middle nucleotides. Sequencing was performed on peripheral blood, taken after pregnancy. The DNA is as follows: TGTGCCAGCAGCAATATAGCGGGTCCTAACCGGGATACGCAGTATTTT. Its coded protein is CASSNIAGPNRDTQYF. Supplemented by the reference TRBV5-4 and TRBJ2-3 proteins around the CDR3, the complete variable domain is ETGVTQSPTHLIKTRGQQVTLRCSSQSGHNTVSWYQQALGQGPQFIFQYYREEENGRGNFPPRFSGLQFPNYSSELNVNALELDDSALYLCASSNIAGPNRDTQYFGPGTRLTVL.